This T cell receptor beta chain appears in the sequencing data of a study of shared clonotypes between healthy human individuals (dated by TCRdb to the early 2020s). With respect to the entire study: The cohort comprised a couple of women and a few men aged 18 to 49 years. To increase sequencing depth and limit assay-specific biases, TCR repertoire library preparation and sequencing were carried out by different laboratories using diverse techniques. For each donor, CD4 naive and CD4 memory were each given three plates, CD8 naive was given two plates, and CD8 memory was given one plate. The study deeply sequenced blood TCR repertoires of about five healthy adults to estimate repertoire size and the extent of clonotype sharing between individuals. Between about 0.85 and 9.5 billion PBMCs per donor were obtained by leukapheresis.

Clipping removes 4 bases from V and 3 bases from J, with 5 as the unmatched junction base count. The germline V gene gives CDR1 as MNHEY and CDR2 as SVGAGI. Taken from cysteine to phenylalanine, the CDR3 has 15 residues. Only CDR3 DNA remains: 45 bases, in frame from the first base. In the case of this clone: There is no known antigen for this receptor. No base quality information exists; no much larger clone differs at one position.

TCR CDR3 regions were amplified from genomic DNA by multiplex PCR using the deep immunoSEQ assay. Extracted genomic DNA from each cell subset was spread evenly across all wells of several immunoSEQ 96-well plates, with each plate serving as a replicate. Each replicate PCR for sorted subsets received around 210 ng genomic DNA, equal to roughly 33,000 T cell genomes. Purified libraries were quantified with a Qubit 3.0 fluorometer, sized on a Bioanalyzer 2100, and re-quantified with the KAPA Library Quantification kit. Every immunoSEQ 96-well plate was sequenced on a separate single-read 150-cycle Illumina NextSeq 550 flow cell. On the study's bioinformatics: The immunoSEQ output contained only junctional sequences without quality scores, so filtering could not match that applied to full-length reads. Sequences were annotated with PyIR, a Python wrapper for IgBLAST v1.9, and V/J genes and CDR3 were assigned using IMGT germline references. Reads were removed for weak V/J assignments (E-value above 1e-6), missing CDR3, stop codons, out-of-frame junctions, or ambiguous translated residues. A V3J clonotype was defined by an identical inferred V gene, J gene, and CDR3 amino acid sequence. To compute the percentage overlap between repertoires, the number of shared unique clonotypes was divided by the size of the smaller repertoire. RTK rarefaction, the Chao1 estimator, and Recon v2.1 estimates of unobserved clonotypes were used to assess repertoire richness. OLGA was used to compute generation probabilities for all TCRbeta clonotypes that the gDNA method yielded from several donors. TCRdb took over this immuneACCESS table, retaining in-frame rearrangements with V and J assigned. Such tables are incomplete; in checked studies, under half of the missing clones stem from an unresolved V gene, and the remainder is unexplained. Clonal size and the V and J genes are those of that table, whereas D and trimming came from the DNA. Present in this sample are approximately 1,500,000 clones, 95% to 99% of which were seen just once. About 0.4% of the sample belongs to the ten largest clones.

On the study overall, not on this receptor specifically: Higher generation probabilities were observed for clonotypes shared by all four sorted-subset donors than for non-shared clonotypes. Sampling was limited to blood, and TCR repertoires in tissue likely differ from TCR repertoires in blood. Approximately 5% of naive CD4, around 3.6% of naive CD8, around 2.3% of memory CD4, and roughly 0.4% of memory CD8 clonotypes were shared across a few donors. The small number of donors limited the genetic and exposure-history diversity represented. Based on pairwise subsampling, the degree of clonotype sharing among donors was expected to be affected by sequencing depth. Incomplete sequencing was indicated by rarefaction of sorted-subset datasets, despite the large sequencing depth. Naive subsets generally had larger estimated clonotype richness than memory subsets did.

The donors were healthy, HIV-negative adults who had no recently reported acute infections or vaccinations. All donors were Caucasian adults living in Nashville, Tennessee, USA. CD4+ T cells were enriched by magnetic negative selection; naive cells were then positively selected on CD45RA, and the negative fraction formed the memory subset. Blood was collected by leukapheresis, and PBMCs were isolated by Ficoll-Histopaque density gradient centrifugation and then cryopreserved in liquid nitrogen vapor phase. Purity and quantity of every magnetically sorted T cell population were checked by analytical flow cytometry. Each sorted fraction had its genomic DNA isolated and then quantified by UV absorbance on a Nanodrop 2000c.

The sample was naive CD4+ T cells sorted from blood. The cell subset or site tag for this specimen amounts to: CD45RA+ positively selected. The TCR was taken from a young man in good health. The chain joins TRBV6-5 to TRBJ1-5; TRBD1 aligns with 8 central bases. In nucleotides, the sequence is TGTGCCAGCAGTTCCCCAGGGGGCCTCAATCAGCCCCAGCATTTT. This sequence encodes CASSSPGGLNQPQHF.